Below are 19 T cell receptor beta chains sequenced from a single sample in a study of T cells after posttransplantation cyclophosphamide. Treatment was busulfan-fludarabine conditioning, a marrow graft, and cyclophosphamide on days +3 and +4. Clones were sequenced by immunoSEQ multiplex PCR, and TCRdb holds only the in-frame ones, with some missing. Singletons are absent from the sample, which has 20,000 to 25,000 clones. The source was PBMCs, collected after allogeneic stem cell transplant with posttransplant cyclophosphamide. The receptor set was obtained from a male patient aged 18-30 years who received an allogeneic stem cell transplant from a related donor, was CMV-positive, and had no GVHD. Some T cells may be graft donor cells.

At least ten counts were recorded for this clone. The chain combines TRBV5-1 with TRBJ2-7; unclear D gene. Germline V gene data show CDR1 as SGHRS and CDR2 as YFSETQ. There are 14 residues in the CDR3. V was shortened by 0 bases and J by 2 bases, with 9 bases between the two germline ends. The CDR3 DNA sequence: TGCGCCAGCAGCTTGGCCGGCGGCACCTACGAGCAGTACTTC. Amino acid sequence: CASSLAGGTYEQYF. The full variable domain, completed using reference TRBV5-1 and TRBJ2-7, is KAGVTQTPRYLIKTRGQQVTLSCSPISGHRSVSWYQQTPGQGLQFLFEYFSETQRNKGNFPGRFSGRQFSNSRSEMNVSTLELGDSALYLCASSLAGGTYEQYFGPGTRLTVT.

This clone was counted many times. V gene TRBV6-6 combines with J gene TRBJ2-3, with TRBD2 identical over 7 bases. Germline CDR1 is MNHNY and CDR2 is SVGAGI (reference sequence). The length of the CDR3 is 15 residues. The J segment lost 6 bases and the V segment lost 1 base, leaving 7 bases of the junction unmatched. The CDR3 DNA reads as TGTGCCAGCAGTTACTTGTGGGAGGGTGGGGATACGCAGTATTTT. It is translated as CASSYLWEGGDTQYF.

The chain uses TRBV7-8 and TRBJ1-6, with D uncertain. CDR1 is SGHVS and CDR2 is FQNEAQ in the germline V gene. This CDR3 has 15 amino acids. Trimming took off 5 bases at V and 0 bases at J, with 8 bases between the two ends. CDR3 sequence (DNA): TGTGCCAGCAGCGAAGCGGCCTCCTATAATTCACCCCTCCACTTT. Amino acids: CASSEAASYNSPLHF. The full variable domain, with the rest looked up from reference TRBV7-8 and TRBJ1-6, is GAGVSQSPRYKVAKRGQDVALRCDPISGHVSLFWYQQALGQGPEFLTYFQNEAQLDKSGLPSDRFFAERPEGSVSTLKIQRTQQEDSAVYLCASSEAASYNSPLHFGNGTRLTVT.

This clone appeared many times. V is TRBV28 and J is TRBJ2-7, with D maybe TRBD1 (5 bases). From germline, CDR1 is MDHEN and CDR2 SYDVKM. The CDR3 extends over 16 amino acids. V was shortened by 4 bases and J by 0 bases, with 16 bases between the two germline ends. In DNA, the CDR3 is TGTGCCAGCAGTTCCCTGGGGCTCAGGAGCTCCTACGAGCAGTACTTC. This gives the protein CASSSLGLRSSYEQYF.

This clone was counted many times. CDR3 sequence (DNA): TGTGCCAGCAGCTCCACCTCGGGACAGATTTCCTACGAGCAGTACTTC. Protein product: CASSSTSGQISYEQYF. The J gene is TRBJ2-7, the V gene TRBV13; 7 bases align to TRBD1. The junction had 10 bases not matched to a gene; V was cut back by 4 bases and J by 1 base. This CDR3 comprises 16 residues. Germline V lookup: CDR1 PRHDT, CDR2 FYEKMQ (reference sequence).

This clone was picked up many times. This chain uses TRBV4-3 with TRBJ2-2; 10 nucleotides match TRBD1. Germline assignment: CDR1 LGHNA and CDR2 YSLEER. CDR3 length: 16 residues. The J segment lost 5 bases and the V segment lost 4 bases, leaving 7 bases of the junction unmatched. The CDR3 sequence: CASSPRTGGRTGELFF. In DNA form, the CDR3 reads TGCGCCAGCAGCCCCAGGACAGGGGGTAGGACCGGGGAGCTGTTTTTT.

This clone was detected many times. The genes are TRBV7-9 and TRBJ2-3; D ambiguous. Trimming pared 2 bases from V and 3 bases from J, leaving 3 bases between. Germline V gene sequence: CDR1 SEHNR, CDR2 FQNEAQ (reference sequence). The CDR3 consists of 12 residues. The CDR3 region has the DNA TGTGCCAGCAGCTTAATAACAGATACGCAGTATTTT. Amino acid sequence: CASSLITDTQYF.

This clone was recorded at least ten times. The V gene is TRBV18, the J gene TRBJ2-1, with D perhaps matching TRBD2 (6 bases). Germline lookup yields CDR1 KGHSH and CDR2 LQKENI. V was trimmed by 2 bases and J by 0 bases, leaving 8 bases between them. CDR3 length equals 15 residues. CDR3 nucleotide sequence: TGTGCCAGCTCACCAGAGGGAGGCTCCTACAATGAGCAGTTCTTC. Protein product: CASSPEGGSYNEQFF.

The table lists this clone with many counts. The chain joins TRBV27 to TRBJ2-4; TRBD1 is a possible D gene (6 bases). Germline CDR1 MNHEY, CDR2 SMNVEV (reference sequence). This CDR3 has 14 residues. The ends were cut back, 3 bases at V and 8 bases at J, with 14 bases in the middle. CDR3 protein: CASSFTIRGDIQYF. CDR3 DNA: TGTGCCAGCAGTTTCACAATCAGGGGAGACATTCAGTACTTC.

This clone was found many times. The V call is TRBV7-2, the J call TRBJ2-5; D may be TRBD2 (5 bases). The germline CDR1 and CDR2 sequences are SGHTA and FQGNSA. This CDR3 contains 13 residues. V was pared by 1 base and J by 2 bases, with 5 bases between. The CDR3, as DNA: TGTGCCAGCAGCTTAGGGGAGCAAGAGACCCAGTACTTC. Translated, it gives CASSLGEQETQYF.

This clone was recorded many times. The J gene is TRBJ2-2, the V gene TRBV6-1; 8 positions agree with TRBD2. CDR1 MNHNS and CDR2 SASEGT come from the germline V gene. This CDR3 region has 20 residues. Trimming took 1 base from V and 4 from J; bases not matched to a gene: 17. The DNA of the CDR3 is TGTGCCAGCAGTGAAGTTTCGTATAGGGCGGGGGGCAGCCCCACCGGGGAGCTGTTTTTT. Protein sequence: CASSEVSYRAGGSPTGELFF.

The sample holds a few counts of this clone. V and J are TRBV7-3 and TRBJ2-3, with 8 positions matching TRBD2. CDR3 length equals 14 residues. The V gene's germline CDR1 is SGHTA and CDR2 FQGTGA. V was clipped by 8 bases and J by 4 bases; unmatched bases: 8. The CDR3: CASGRGGGSDTQYF. The CDR3 DNA reads TGTGCCAGCGGCCGGGGGGGTGGGTCAGATACGCAGTATTTT.

This clone was recorded many times. CDR3 sequence reads: CASSPKGGGSTDTQYF. The CDR3 bases are TGTGCCAGCAGCCCGAAAGGGGGGGGGAGCACAGATACGCAGTATTTT. The chain links TRBV11-2 to TRBJ2-3; tentatively, D is TRBD2 (7 bases). The CDR3 extends over 16 amino acids. The V gene's germline CDR1 is SGHAT and CDR2 FQNNGV. V was pared by 5 bases and J by 0 bases, with 15 bases between.

This clone was seen a handful of times. The chain employs TRBV27 and TRBJ2-5; the match to TRBD1 covers 7 bases. The CDR3 is made up of 14 amino acids. The V gene end was trimmed by 4 bases and the J gene end by 5 bases; junction bases not matched to a gene: 7. The germline CDR1 and CDR2 sequences are MNHEY and SMNVEV (reference sequence). The CDR3 coding sequence is TGTGCCAGCAGTTCACTAGGGACAGTGGAGACCCAGTACTTC. Translating gives CASSSLGTVETQYF.

This clone was seen repeatedly, ten times or more. Germline is not matched at one junction end, which may reflect a read error. The rearrangement uses TRBV14 and TRBJ2-2; perhaps TRBD2 as D (6 bases). The CDR3 length is 15 residues. The germline V gene has CDR1 SGHDN and CDR2 FVKESK. The CDR3 nucleotides read TGTGCCAGCAGCCATCTCCCTGCGGGGACCGGGGGGCTGTTTTTT. This encodes CASSHLPAGTGGLFF.

This clone was recorded many times. V and J are TRBV9 and TRBJ2-1; D unclear. CDR1 and CDR2 (germline): SGDLS, YYNGEE. Trimming shortened V by 0 bases and J by 4 bases, and 5 bases separated the two germline ends. The CDR3 consists of 13 residues. CDR3 amino acids: CASSVDGYNEQFF. The DNA for the CDR3 is TGTGCCAGCAGCGTAGACGGTTACAATGAGCAGTTCTTC. The variable domain in full, completed from reference TRBV9 and TRBJ2-1, reads DSGVTQTPKHLITATGQRVTLRCSPRSGDLSVYWYQQSLDQGLQFLIQYYNGEERAKGNILERFSAQQFPDLHSELNLSSLELGDSALYFCASSVDGYNEQFFGPGTRLTVL.

Ten or more counts support this clone. J is TRBJ1-3 and V is TRBV7-6; D is unresolved. V shed 4 bases and J shed 1 base, with 5 bases lying between them. Germline loops: CDR1 SGHVS, CDR2 FNYEAQ. CDR3 length: 13 amino acids. In DNA form, the CDR3 reads TGTGCCAGCAGCTCCCCATCTGGAAACACCATATATTTT. It translates to CASSSPSGNTIYF. Full variable domain (rest looked up from reference TRBV7-6 and TRBJ1-3): GAGVSQSPRYKVTKRGQDVALRCDPISGHVSLYWYRQALGQGPEFLTYFNYEAQQDKSGLPNDRFSAERPEGSISTLTIQRTEQRDSAMYRCASSSPSGNTIYFGEGSWLTVV.

This clone was recorded a few times. The chain combines TRBV9 with TRBJ2-1; 14 bases fit TRBD2. The V gene end was trimmed by 0 bases and the J gene end by 6 bases; junction bases not matched to a gene: 2. Looked up from germline, CDR1 is SGDLS and CDR2 is YYNGEE. The CDR3 contains 16 residues. CDR3 sequence: CASSVGTSGRINEQFF. CDR3 coding DNA: TGTGCCAGCAGCGTAGGGACTAGCGGGAGGATCAATGAGCAGTTCTTC.

The sample holds many counts of this clone. Mismatch with germline at one junction end may stem from a read error. J is TRBJ2-1 and V is TRBV10-1, with D perhaps matching TRBD2 (5 bases). The CDR3 contains 14 residues. CDR1 and CDR2 (germline): WNHNN, SYGVQD (reference sequence). This chain's CDR3 is CATSGGSAYNEQFF. The CDR3 nucleotides are TGCGCCACCAGTGGTGGGAGTGCTTACAATGAGCAGTTCTTC.